These T cell receptor beta chains were read from a single sample in a study of blood T cells in healthy people across ages. Each CDR3 protein gets one entry after TCRdb re-called the 5' RACE reads with MiXCR. The sample includes fewer than 900,000 distinct CDR3 sequences, 45% to 50% of them seen just once. The specimen sequenced was blood. These receptors came from a woman aged 55 to 70 in good health. Both conserved end residues are part of each CDR3. A D gene is named only where the DNA matches it firmly. Clone size, where shown, is once, few, many, or a class for clones that have expanded.

NA | TRBJ2-6 | TRBV7-3 | NA | CASSKTGFGANVLTF | TGTGCCAGCAGCAAAACAGGATTTGGGGCCAACGTCCTGACTTTC
NA | TRBJ2-1 | TRBV27 | NA | CASRPLAGAQETQFF | TGTGCCAGCAGGCCACTGGCGGGGGCCCAAGAGACCCAGTTCTTC
TRBD2 | TRBJ2-1 | TRBV4-3 | few | CASSQQRTSADEQFF | TGCGCCAGCAGCCAACAAAGGACTAGCGCGGATGAGCAGTTCTTC
NA | TRBJ2-3 | TRBV28 | NA | CASSRGGLKTDTQYF | TGTGCCAGCAGTAGGGGGGGTTTGAAAACAGATACGCAGTATTTT
TRBD2 | TRBJ2-5 | TRBV20-1 | NA | CSGARAGGQETQYF | TGCAGTGGGGCCCGAGCGGGAGGGCAAGAGACCCAGTACTTC
NA | TRBJ1-2 | TRBV5-6 | NA | CASAHGGLEGYTF | TGTGCCAGCGCCCACGGAGGGCTGGAGGGCTACACCTTC
NA | TRBJ2-3 | TRBV7-9 | few | CATQGGVYSRAQYF | TGTGCCACCCAAGGGGGTGTATATTCCAGGGCGCAGTATTTT
NA | TRBJ2-7 | TRBV5-4 | once | CASSLTGSYKQYF | TGTGCCAGCAGCTTGACAGGGAGCTACAAGCAGTACTTC
NA | TRBJ2-2 | TRBV20-1 | NA | CSVRSPNTGELFF | TGCAGTGTGCGCAGCCCGAACACCGGGGAGCTGTTTTTT
NA | TRBJ2-1 | TRBV6-2/TRBV6-3 | once | CASSGNSDEQFF | TGTGCCAGCAGCGGGAATTCAGATGAGCAGTTCTTC
TRBD2 | TRBJ2-7 | TRBV6-2/TRBV6-3 | NA | CASSHLADPPYEQYF | TGTGCCAGCAGTCACCTAGCGGACCCGCCCTACGAGCAGTACTTC
NA | TRBJ2-7 | TRBV27 | NA | CASKNRVESYEQYF | TGTGCCAGCAAAAACAGGGTCGAGTCCTACGAGCAGTACTTC
NA | TRBJ1-2 | TRBV6-2/TRBV6-3 | NA | CASSYHNSGMYYGYTF | TGTGCCAGCAGTTACCACAACTCCGGGATGTACTATGGCTACACCTTC
NA | TRBJ2-7 | TRBV6-5 | NA | CASSPGQVPYEQYF | TGTGCCAGCAGCCCGGGTCAGGTCCCCTACGAGCAGTACTTC
NA | TRBJ2-5 | TRBV7-9 | few | CASSFSVRETQYF | TGTGCCAGCAGCTTTTCGGTTCGGGAGACCCAGTACTTC
TRBD1 | TRBJ2-7 | TRBV29-1 | NA | CSVGTGAHEQYF | TGCAGCGTTGGGACAGGGGCCCACGAGCAGTACTTC
TRBD1 | TRBJ2-7 | TRBV29-1 | NA | CSVDSDRAYGQYF | TGCAGCGTTGATTCGGACAGGGCGTACGGGCAGTACTTC
NA | TRBJ2-7 | TRBV28 | NA | CASSDTTYYNEQYF | TGTGCCAGCAGTGACACGACTTACTACAATGAGCAGTACTTC
NA | TRBJ2-7 | TRBV5-1 | NA | CASSLTWGYEQYF | TGCGCCAGCAGCTTGACATGGGGGTACGAGCAGTACTTC
TRBD1 | TRBJ2-7 | TRBV28 | NA | CASMGGQGEQYF | TGTGCCAGCATGGGGGGACAGGGCGAGCAGTACTTC
NA | TRBJ1-3 | TRBV7-2 | NA | CASSLAGEWGNTIYF | TGTGCCAGCAGCTTAGCGGGGGAGTGGGGAAACACCATATATTTT
NA | TRBJ1-4 | TRBV28 | NA | CASSTLPGTTNEKLFF | TGTGCCAGCAGCACCCTTCCTGGAACAACTAATGAAAAACTGTTTTTT
TRBD2 | TRBJ2-1 | TRBV20-1 | NA | CSARDLAVAYNEQFF | TGCAGTGCTAGAGATCTAGCGGTTGCCTACAATGAGCAGTTCTTC
NA | TRBJ1-4 | TRBV5-1 | once | CASSPGHPPTNEKLFF | TGCGCCAGCAGCCCGGGACATCCGCCTACTAATGAAAAACTGTTTTTT
TRBD2 | TRBJ2-3 | TRBV29-1 | many | CSAGLAGGVDTQYF | TGCAGCGCCGGACTAGCGGGAGGGGTGGATACGCAGTATTTT
NA | TRBJ1-2 | TRBV20-1 | few | CSAREGPTYGYTF | TGCAGTGCTAGAGAGGGACCTACCTATGGCTACACCTTC
NA | TRBJ2-3 | TRBV28 | NA | CASSFGSQDYSFSRTDTQYF | TGTGCCAGCAGTTTTGGATCTCAGGACTACTCATTTAGTCGCACAGATACGCAGTATTTT
NA | TRBJ1-2 | TRBV7-2 | few | CASSLAPGNNYGYTF | TGTGCCAGCAGCTTAGCGCCGGGGAATAACTATGGCTACACCTTC
TRBD1 | TRBJ2-3 | TRBV7-8 | NA | CASKLEDRELDTQYF | TGTGCCAGCAAGTTGGAGGACAGGGAGTTGGATACGCAGTATTTT
NA | TRBJ1-1 | TRBV4-3 | NA | CASSQVLPQGNTEAFF | TGCGCCAGCAGCCAAGTCCTTCCCCAGGGAAACACTGAAGCTTTCTTT
NA | TRBJ1-2 | TRBV28 | NA | CASRLRQAALYGYTF | TGTGCCAGCAGACTCCGACAGGCCGCCCTCTATGGCTACACCTTC
NA | TRBJ2-1 | TRBV7-2 | NA | CASSVFRDLNEQFF | TGTGCCAGCAGCGTCTTCCGGGACCTCAATGAGCAGTTCTTC
NA | TRBJ2-7 | TRBV20-1 | NA | CSARSRESEQYF | TGCAGTGCTAGGAGTCGAGAGAGCGAGCAGTACTTC
NA | TRBJ2-1 | TRBV7-9 | NA | CASSFDYHEQFF | TGTGCCAGCAGCTTCGACTATCATGAGCAGTTCTTC
TRBD1 | TRBJ2-5 | TRBV24-1 | NA | CATSAQGAGQETQYF | TGTGCCACCAGTGCCCAGGGGGCCGGCCAAGAGACCCAGTACTTC